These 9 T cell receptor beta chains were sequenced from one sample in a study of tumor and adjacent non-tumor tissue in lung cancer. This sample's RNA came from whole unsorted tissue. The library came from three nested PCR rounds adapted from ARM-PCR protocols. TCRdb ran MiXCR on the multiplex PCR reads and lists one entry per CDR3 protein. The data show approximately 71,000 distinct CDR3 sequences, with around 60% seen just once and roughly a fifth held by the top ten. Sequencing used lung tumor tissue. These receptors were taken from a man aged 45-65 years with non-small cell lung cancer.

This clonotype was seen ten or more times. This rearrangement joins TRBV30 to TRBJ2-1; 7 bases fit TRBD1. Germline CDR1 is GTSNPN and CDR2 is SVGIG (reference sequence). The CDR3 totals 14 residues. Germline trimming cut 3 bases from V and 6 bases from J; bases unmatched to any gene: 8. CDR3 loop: CAWRNRGRGNEQFF. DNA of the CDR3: TGTGCCTGGAGGAACAGGGGCCGGGGCAATGAGCAGTTCTTC.

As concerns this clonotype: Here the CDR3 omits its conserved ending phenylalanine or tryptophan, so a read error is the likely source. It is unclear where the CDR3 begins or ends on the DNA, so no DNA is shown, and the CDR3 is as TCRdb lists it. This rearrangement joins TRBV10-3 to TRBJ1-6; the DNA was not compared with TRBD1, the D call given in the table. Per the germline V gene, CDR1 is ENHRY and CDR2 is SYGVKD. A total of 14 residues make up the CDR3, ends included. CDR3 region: CATRAEMVNSPLHL.

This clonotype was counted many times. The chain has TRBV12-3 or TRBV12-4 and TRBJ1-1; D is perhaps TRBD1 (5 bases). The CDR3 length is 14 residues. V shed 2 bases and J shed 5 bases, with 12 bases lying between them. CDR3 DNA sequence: TGTGCCAGCAGTTTAACAGAGGGACGTACTGAAGCTTTCTTT. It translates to CASSLTEGRTEAFF.

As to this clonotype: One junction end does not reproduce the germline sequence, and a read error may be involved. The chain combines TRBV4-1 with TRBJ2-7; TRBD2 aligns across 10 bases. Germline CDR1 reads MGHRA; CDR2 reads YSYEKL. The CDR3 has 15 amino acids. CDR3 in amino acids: CAGSLDPSGGYEQYF. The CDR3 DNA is TGCGCCGGCAGCCTAGATCCTAGCGGGGGATACGAGCAGTACTTC.

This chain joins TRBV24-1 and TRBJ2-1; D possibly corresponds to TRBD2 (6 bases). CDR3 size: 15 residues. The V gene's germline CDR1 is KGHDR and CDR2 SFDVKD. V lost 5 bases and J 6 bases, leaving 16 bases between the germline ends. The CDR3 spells CATSVRRAGVNEQFF. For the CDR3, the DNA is TGTGCCACCAGTGTTCGGAGGGCCGGTGTCAATGAGCAGTTCTTC.

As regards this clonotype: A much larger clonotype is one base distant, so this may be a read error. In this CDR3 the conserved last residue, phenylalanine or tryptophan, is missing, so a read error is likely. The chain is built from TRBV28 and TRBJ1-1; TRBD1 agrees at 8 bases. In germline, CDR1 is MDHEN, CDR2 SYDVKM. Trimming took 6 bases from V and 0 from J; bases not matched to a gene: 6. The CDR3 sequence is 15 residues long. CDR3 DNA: TGTGCCAGCAGCGGACAGGGTTCGATGAACACTGAAGCTTTCTCT. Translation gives CASSGQGSMNTEAFS.

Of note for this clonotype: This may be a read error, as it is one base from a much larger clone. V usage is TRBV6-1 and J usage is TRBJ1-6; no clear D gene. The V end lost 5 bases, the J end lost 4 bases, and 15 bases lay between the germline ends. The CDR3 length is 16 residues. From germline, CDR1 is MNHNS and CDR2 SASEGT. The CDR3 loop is CASSPRPLGYNSPLHF. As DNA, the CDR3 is TGTGCCAGCAGTCCGAGACCACTGGGATATAATTCACCCCTCCACTTT.

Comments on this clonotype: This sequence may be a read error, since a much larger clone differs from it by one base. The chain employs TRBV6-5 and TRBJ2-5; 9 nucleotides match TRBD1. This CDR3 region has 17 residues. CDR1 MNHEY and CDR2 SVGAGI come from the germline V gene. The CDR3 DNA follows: TGTGCCAGCAGTTACCAACCCGGGACAGGGAACCAAGATACCCAGTACTTC. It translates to CASSYQPGTGNQDTQYF.

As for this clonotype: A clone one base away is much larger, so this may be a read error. The DNA of the CDR3 is TGCAGGGTTGAAACAGCCATGAACACTGAAGCTTTCTTT. Translating it yields CRVETAMNTEAFF. This chain joins TRBV29-1 and TRBJ1-1; D is unclear. CDR1 and CDR2 from the germline V gene are SQVTM and ANQGSEA. This CDR3 is 13 amino acids long.